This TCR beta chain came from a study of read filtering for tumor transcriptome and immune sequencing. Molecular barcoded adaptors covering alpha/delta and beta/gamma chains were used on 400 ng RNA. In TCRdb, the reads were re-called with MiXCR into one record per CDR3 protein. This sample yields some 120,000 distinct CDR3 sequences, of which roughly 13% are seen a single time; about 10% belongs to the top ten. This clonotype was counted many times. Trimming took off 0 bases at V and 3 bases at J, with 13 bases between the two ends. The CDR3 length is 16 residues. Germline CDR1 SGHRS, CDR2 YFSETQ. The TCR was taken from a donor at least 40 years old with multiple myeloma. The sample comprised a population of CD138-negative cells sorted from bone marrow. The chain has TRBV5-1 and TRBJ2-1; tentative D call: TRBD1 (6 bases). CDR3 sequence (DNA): TGCGCCAGCAGCTTGGCCGACAGGTCGAACTACAATGAGCAGTTCTTC. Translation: CASSLADRSNYNEQFF.